This paragraph covers one TCR beta chain sequence. This entry is derived from a study of blood T cell repertoires in COVID-19. This CDR3 region has 14 residues. The V and J ends lost 3 bases and 4 bases respectively, with 11 bases between them. The germline CDR1 and CDR2 sequences are SGDLS and YYNGEE. The assay was immunoSEQ multiplex PCR, and TCRdb's table has in-frame clones only and misses some. The sample lists some 200,000 clones; around four fifths were seen once. This rearrangement joins TRBV9 to TRBJ1-3; D not certain. The source material was peripheral blood. The sequence was obtained from a woman in her sixties who had recovered from COVID-19. The CDR3 bases are TGTGCCAGCAGCGGAACGGAGGGAGGAAACACCATATATTTT. Amino acids: CASSGTEGGNTIYF. Complete variable domain (other parts from reference TRBV9 and TRBJ1-3): DSGVTQTPKHLITATGQRVTLRCSPRSGDLSVYWYQQSLDQGLQFLIQYYNGEERAKGNILERFSAQQFPDLHSELNLSSLELGDSALYFCASSGTEGGNTIYFGEGSWLTVV.